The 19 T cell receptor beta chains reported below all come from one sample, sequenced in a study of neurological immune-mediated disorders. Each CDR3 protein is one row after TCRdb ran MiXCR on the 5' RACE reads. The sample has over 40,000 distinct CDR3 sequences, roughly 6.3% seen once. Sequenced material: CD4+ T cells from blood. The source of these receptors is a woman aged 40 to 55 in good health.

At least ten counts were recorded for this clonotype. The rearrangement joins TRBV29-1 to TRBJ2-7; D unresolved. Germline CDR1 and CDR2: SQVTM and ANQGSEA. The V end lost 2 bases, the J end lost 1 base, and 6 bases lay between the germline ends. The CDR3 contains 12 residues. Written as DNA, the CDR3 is TGCAGCGTTGAAAAAGGTTCCTACGAGCAGTACTTC. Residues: CSVEKGSYEQYF.

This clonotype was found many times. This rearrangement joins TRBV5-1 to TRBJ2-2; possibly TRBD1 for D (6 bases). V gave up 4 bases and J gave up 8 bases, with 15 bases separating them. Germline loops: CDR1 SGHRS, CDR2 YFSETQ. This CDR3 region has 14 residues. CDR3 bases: TGCGCCAGCAGCAAGCGACAGGATTCGGGGGAGCTGTTTTTT. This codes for CASSKRQDSGELFF.

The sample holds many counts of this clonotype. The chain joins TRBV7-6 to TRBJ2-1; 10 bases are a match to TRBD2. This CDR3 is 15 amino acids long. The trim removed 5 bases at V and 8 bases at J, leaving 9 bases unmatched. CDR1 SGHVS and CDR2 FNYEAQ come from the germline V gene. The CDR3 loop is CASSPRTGTSDEQFF. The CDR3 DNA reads TGTGCCAGCAGCCCGCGAACCGGGACTAGCGATGAGCAGTTCTTC.

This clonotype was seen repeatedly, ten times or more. The CDR3 DNA sequence: TGTGCCATCAGCCGGGACAGATCCAATCAGCCCCAGCATTTT. As protein: CAISRDRSNQPQHF. The chain uses TRBV10-3 and TRBJ1-5; 7 bases are a match to TRBD1. The V gene end was trimmed by 6 bases and the J gene end by 3 bases; junction bases not matched to a gene: 5. The CDR3 runs to 14 residues. Germline lookup yields CDR1 ENHRY and CDR2 SYGVKD.

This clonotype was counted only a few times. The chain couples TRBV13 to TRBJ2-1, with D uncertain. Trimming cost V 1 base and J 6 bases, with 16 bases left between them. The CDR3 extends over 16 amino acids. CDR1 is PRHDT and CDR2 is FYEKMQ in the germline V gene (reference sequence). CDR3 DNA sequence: TGTGCCAGCAGCTTAGTGATCCCACTTGGCGGCAATGAGCAGTTCTTC. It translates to CASSLVIPLGGNEQFF.

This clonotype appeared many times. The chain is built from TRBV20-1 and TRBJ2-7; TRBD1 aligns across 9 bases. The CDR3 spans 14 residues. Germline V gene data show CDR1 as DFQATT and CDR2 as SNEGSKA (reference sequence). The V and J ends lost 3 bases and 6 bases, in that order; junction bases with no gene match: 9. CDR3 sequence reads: CSARAPGQGGEQYF. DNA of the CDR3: TGCAGTGCTAGGGCACCGGGACAGGGTGGCGAGCAGTACTTC.

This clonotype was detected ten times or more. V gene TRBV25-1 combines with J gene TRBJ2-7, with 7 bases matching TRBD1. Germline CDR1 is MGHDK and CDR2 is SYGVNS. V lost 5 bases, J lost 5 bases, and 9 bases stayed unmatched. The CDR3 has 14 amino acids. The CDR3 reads CASSQTTGEHEQYF. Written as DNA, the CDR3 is TGTGCCAGCAGTCAAACTACAGGGGAACACGAGCAGTACTTC.

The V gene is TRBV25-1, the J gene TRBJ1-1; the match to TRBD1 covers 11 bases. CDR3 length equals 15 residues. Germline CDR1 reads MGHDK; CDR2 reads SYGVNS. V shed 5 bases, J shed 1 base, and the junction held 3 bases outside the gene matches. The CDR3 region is CASSWGQGENTEAFF. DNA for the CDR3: TGTGCCAGCAGTTGGGGACAGGGGGAGAACACTGAAGCTTTCTTT.

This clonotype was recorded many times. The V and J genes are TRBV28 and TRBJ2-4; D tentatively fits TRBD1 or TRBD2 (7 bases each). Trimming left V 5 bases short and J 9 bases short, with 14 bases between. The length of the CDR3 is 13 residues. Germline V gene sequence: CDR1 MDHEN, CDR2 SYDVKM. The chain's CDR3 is CASSSQGGSIQYF. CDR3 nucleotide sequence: TGTGCCAGCAGTAGTCAGGGGGGGAGCATTCAGTACTTC.

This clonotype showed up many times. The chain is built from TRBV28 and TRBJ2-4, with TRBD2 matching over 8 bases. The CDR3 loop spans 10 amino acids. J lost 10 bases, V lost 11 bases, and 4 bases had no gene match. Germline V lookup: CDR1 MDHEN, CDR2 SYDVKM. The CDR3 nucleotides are TGTGCCCCCTCGGGGGGGATTCAGTACTTC. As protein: CAPSGGIQYF.

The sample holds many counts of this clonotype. CDR3: CSAKEVAGAPETQYF. The CDR3 nucleotides are TGCAGTGCTAAGGAGGTAGCGGGAGCACCCGAGACCCAGTACTTC. The chain links TRBV20-1 to TRBJ2-5, with 9 bases fitting TRBD2. CDR3 size: 15 residues. The germline CDR1 and CDR2 sequences are DFQATT and SNEGSKA (reference sequence). V was clipped by 4 bases and J by 5 bases; unmatched bases: 11.

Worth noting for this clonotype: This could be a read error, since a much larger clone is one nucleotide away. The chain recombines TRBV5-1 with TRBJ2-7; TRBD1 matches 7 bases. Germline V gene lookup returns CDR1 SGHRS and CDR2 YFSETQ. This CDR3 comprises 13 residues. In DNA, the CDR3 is TGCACCAGCAGAGACAGGGAAGAGGGCGAGCAGTACTTC. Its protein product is CTSRDREEGEQYF.

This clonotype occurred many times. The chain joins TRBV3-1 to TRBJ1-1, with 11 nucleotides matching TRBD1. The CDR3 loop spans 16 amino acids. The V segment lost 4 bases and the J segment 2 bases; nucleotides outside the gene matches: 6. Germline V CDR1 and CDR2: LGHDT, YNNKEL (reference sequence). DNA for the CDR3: TGTGCCAGCAGCCTTGGGACAGGGGGACGAAACACTGAAGCTTTCTTT. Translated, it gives CASSLGTGGRNTEAFF.

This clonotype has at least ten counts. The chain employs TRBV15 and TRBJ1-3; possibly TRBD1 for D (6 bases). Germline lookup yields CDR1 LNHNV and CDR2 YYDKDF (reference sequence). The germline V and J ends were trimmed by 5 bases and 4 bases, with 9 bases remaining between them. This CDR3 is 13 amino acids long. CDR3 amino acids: CATSVGQGNTIYF. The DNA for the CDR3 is TGTGCCACCAGCGTCGGACAGGGAAACACCATATATTTT.

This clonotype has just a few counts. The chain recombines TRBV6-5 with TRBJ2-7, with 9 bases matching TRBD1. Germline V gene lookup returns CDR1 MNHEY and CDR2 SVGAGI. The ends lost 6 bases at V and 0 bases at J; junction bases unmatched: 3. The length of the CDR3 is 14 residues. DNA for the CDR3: TGTGCCAGCAGCCCGGGACAGGGCTCCTACGAGCAGTACTTC. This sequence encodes CASSPGQGSYEQYF.

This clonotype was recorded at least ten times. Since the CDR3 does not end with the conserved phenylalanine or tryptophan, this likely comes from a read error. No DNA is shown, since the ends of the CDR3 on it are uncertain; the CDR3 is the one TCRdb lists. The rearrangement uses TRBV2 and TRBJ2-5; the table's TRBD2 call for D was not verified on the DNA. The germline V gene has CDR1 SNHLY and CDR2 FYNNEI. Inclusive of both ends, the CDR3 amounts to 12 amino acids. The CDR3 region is CASSEALRTSRV.

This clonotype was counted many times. CDR3 sequence (DNA): TGTGCCAGCAGCCACCCGGGGGCGAACTATGGCTACACCTTC. Translation gives CASSHPGANYGYTF. The rearrangement links TRBV7-2 to TRBJ1-2; weak D call: TRBD1 (6 bases). Germline V gives CDR1 SGHTA, CDR2 FQGNSA. This CDR3 region has 14 residues. Trimming shortened V by 5 bases and J by 2 bases, and 12 bases separated the two germline ends.

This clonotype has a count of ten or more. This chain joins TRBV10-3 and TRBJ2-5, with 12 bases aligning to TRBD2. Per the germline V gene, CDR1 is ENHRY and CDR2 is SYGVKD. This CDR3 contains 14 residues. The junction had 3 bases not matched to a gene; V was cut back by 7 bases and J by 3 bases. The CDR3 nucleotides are TGTGCCATCAAGGCTAGCGGGAGGGAAGAGACCCAGTACTTC. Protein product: CAIKASGREETQYF.

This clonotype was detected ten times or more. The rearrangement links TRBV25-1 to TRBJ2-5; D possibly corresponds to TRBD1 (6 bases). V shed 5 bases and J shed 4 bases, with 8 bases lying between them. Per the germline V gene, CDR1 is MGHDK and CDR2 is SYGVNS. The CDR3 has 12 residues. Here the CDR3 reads CASSNRAETQYF. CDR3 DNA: TGTGCCAGCAGTAACAGGGCAGAGACCCAGTACTTC.